This T cell receptor (beta chain) was identified during a study of response to subunit inactivated influenza vaccine (dated by TCRdb to 2017 to 2018). Looking at the study overall: To follow how T cells responded to a trivalent subunit inactivated influenza vaccine, the researchers relied on deep quantitative profiling of the T cell receptor repertoire. Findings and caveats that apply to the study as a whole: The authors suggested that each seasonal influenza vaccination may recruit only a limited number of new T cells.

The CDR3 contains 12 residues, cysteine and phenylalanine counted. The sequence is cut down to CDR3 DNA, 36 bases in frame from base 1. The germline V gene yields SNHLY for CDR1 and FYNNEI for CDR2. Concerning this clonotype: The antigen it recognizes is unknown. The junction departs from germline at one end; a sequencing error may be responsible.

Library construction relied on RT-PCR. Sequencing relied on an Illumina HiSeq 2500. TCRdb applied fastp at Q25 and MiXCR to the public reads, then kept only in-frame beta chains. Every CDR3 protein is listed once, alongside the most common genes and DNA of its rows. Present in this sample are hundreds of thousands of distinct CDR3 sequences, less than 20% of which were seen just once. The ten largest clonotypes hold 11% of the sample. The material was PBMCs from blood, obtained approximately 13 days after vaccination. This chain is built from TRBV2 and TRBJ2-7, and 10 bases in between align with TRBD2. This clonotype was obtained from a man aged 50 or older who received an inactivated influenza vaccine. Donor details come from another sample of the same person, matched by shared clones. The DNA is as follows: TGTGCCAGCAGTGAAGGGACTAGCGGAGGTTGCTTC. Its protein reads: CASSEGTSGGCF.